The 9 T cell receptor beta chains presented below share a single source sample, sequenced in a study of identifying expanded T cells in peripheral blood. Profiled with immunoSEQ multiplex PCR; TCRdb holds only in-frame clones, not every one. The repertoire has around 91,000 clones, about 91% of them found once; the top ten carry around 3.6%. What was sequenced was blood. The receptors come from a person aged 18-69 years in good health.

V is TRBV18 and J is TRBJ1-5; D not certain. The CDR3 is made up of 15 amino acids. Germline V gene sequence: CDR1 KGHSH, CDR2 LQKENI. V was shortened by 3 bases and J by 2 bases, with 11 bases between the two germline ends. The CDR3: CASSPREGGNQPQHF. CDR3 bases: TGTGCCAGCTCACCCCGAGAGGGAGGCAATCAGCCCCAGCATTTT.

J is TRBJ2-3 and V is TRBV27; tentatively, D is TRBD1 or TRBD2 (5 bases each). The germline CDR1 and CDR2 sequences are MNHEY and SMNVEV (reference sequence). This CDR3 spans 15 amino acids. V was cut by 1 base and J by 5 bases, with 13 bases left in between. The CDR3 protein is CASSLFIGAVDTQYF. The CDR3 region has the DNA TGTGCCAGCAGTTTATTCATCGGGGCTGTAGATACGCAGTATTTT.

The V call is TRBV15, the J call TRBJ2-7; no clear D. Germline V gene sequence: CDR1 LNHNV, CDR2 YYDKDF (reference sequence). V lost 0 bases and J 0 bases, leaving 9 bases between the germline ends. The CDR3 runs 15 residues. The CDR3: CATSRDRVGSYEQYF. CDR3 coding DNA: TGTGCCACCAGCAGAGATCGGGTCGGCTCCTACGAGCAGTACTTC.

This clone turned up a few times. V and J are TRBV19 and TRBJ1-2, with 8 bases fitting TRBD1. CDR3 length: 16 amino acids. Trimming cost V 4 bases and J 3 bases; bases outside gene matches: 10. In germline, CDR1 is LNHDA, CDR2 SQIVND (reference sequence). The CDR3 sequence is CASSTRQGMEDYGYTF. Written as DNA, the CDR3 is TGTGCCAGTAGTACCCGACAGGGGATGGAGGACTATGGCTACACCTTC.

The rearrangement uses TRBV6-5 and TRBJ1-3; a weak D match, TRBD1 (5 bases). The CDR3 runs 14 residues. The germline V gene encodes CDR1 MNHEY and CDR2 SVGAGI. V dropped 5 bases and J dropped 2 bases, with 10 bases sitting between them. The CDR3 loop is CASSLDSAGNTIYF. The CDR3 bases are TGTGCCAGCAGTCTCGACAGCGCTGGAAACACCATATATTTT.

The J gene is TRBJ2-3, the V gene TRBV7-2, with TRBD2 matching 8 bases. Germline CDR1 and CDR2: SGHTA and FQGNSA. The junction had 4 bases not matched to a gene; V was cut back by 1 base and J by 4 bases. The CDR3 runs to 15 residues. CDR3 sequence reads: CASSLGLASADTQYF. As DNA, the CDR3 is TGTGCCAGCAGCTTAGGACTAGCGTCAGCAGATACGCAGTATTTT.

The genes are TRBV4-1 and TRBJ1-5; D not resolved. The CDR3 covers 14 residues. Looked up from germline, CDR1 is MGHRA and CDR2 is YSYEKL. Trimming removed 1 base from V and 7 bases from J, with 11 bases in between. CDR3 sequence (DNA): TGCGCCAGCAGCCAAGCGGAGGATTTGCAGCCCCAGCATTTT. It is translated as CASSQAEDLQPQHF.

The chain is built from TRBV5-4 and TRBJ2-3; 8 positions match TRBD1. Looked up from germline, CDR1 is SGHNT and CDR2 is YYREEE (reference sequence). The CDR3 is 15 residues long. Trimming took 4 bases from V and 3 from J; bases not matched to a gene: 7. CDR3 nucleotide sequence: TGTGCCAGCAGCCCCTGGACAGGGTTGACAGATACGCAGTATTTT. It yields the protein CASSPWTGLTDTQYF. Looking up the rest from reference TRBV5-4 and TRBJ2-3 gives the full variable domain: ETGVTQSPTHLIKTRGQQVTLRCSSQSGHNTVSWYQQALGQGPQFIFQYYREEENGRGNFPPRFSGLQFPNYSSELNVNALELDDSALYLCASSPWTGLTDTQYFGPGTRLTVL.

V gene TRBV12-5 combines with J gene TRBJ1-2; 8 bases are a match to TRBD1. V lost 5 bases and J lost 4; bases outside the gene matches: 0. The CDR3 runs to 12 residues. Per germline, CDR1 LGHNT and CDR2 FRNRAP. CDR3 sequence: CASGGQGYGYTF. Written as DNA, the CDR3 is TGTGCTAGTGGTGGACAGGGCTATGGCTACACCTTC.